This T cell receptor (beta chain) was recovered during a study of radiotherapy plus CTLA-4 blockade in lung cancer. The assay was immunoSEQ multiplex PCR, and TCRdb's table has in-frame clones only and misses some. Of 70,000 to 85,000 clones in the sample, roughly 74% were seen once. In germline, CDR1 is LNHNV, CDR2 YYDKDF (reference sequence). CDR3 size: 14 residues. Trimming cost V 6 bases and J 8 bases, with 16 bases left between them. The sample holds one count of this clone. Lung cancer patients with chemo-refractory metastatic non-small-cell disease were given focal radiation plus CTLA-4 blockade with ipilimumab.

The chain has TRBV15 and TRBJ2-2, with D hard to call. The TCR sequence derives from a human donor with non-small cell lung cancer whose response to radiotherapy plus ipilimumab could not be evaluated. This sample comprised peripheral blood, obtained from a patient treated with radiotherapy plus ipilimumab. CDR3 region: CATSADSRPGELFF. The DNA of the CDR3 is TGTGCCACCAGTGCCGACTCCCGCCCGGGGGAGCTGTTTTTT.